The 19 T cell receptor beta chains listed next were all sequenced from one sample in a study of regulatory T cells in long-lasting Graves disease. Arm-PCR of CDR3 regions with iRepertoire HTBI primers generated TCR beta libraries. Each CDR3 protein gets one entry after TCRdb re-called the multiplex PCR reads with MiXCR. Of 350,000 to 450,000 distinct CDR3 sequences in the sample, 16% are singletons; the top ten hold 25% to 30%. The time point here: newly diagnosed GD, antithyroid drugs for less than 3 months. Generation of the TCR library employed RNA extracted from PBMCs. The data were also submitted as part of a second study, on T cells in Graves' hyperthyroidism and ophthalmopathy.

The sample was peripheral blood mononuclear cells (PBMCs), taken at new diagnosis, from a patient treated with antithyroid drugs. The receptors were sampled from a man aged 40-49 years with Graves disease.

In this sample, this clonotype turned up many times. J is TRBJ1-5 and V is TRBV12-3 or TRBV12-4; D is unclear. The CDR3 has 13 residues. V dropped 3 bases and J dropped 6 bases, with 9 bases sitting between them. CDR3 region: CASSFFNLQPQHF. CDR3 coding DNA: TGTGCCAGCAGTTTCTTTAATCTTCAGCCCCAGCATTTT.

This clonotype was detected many times. This chain connects TRBV5-5 to TRBJ2-3; the D gene is possibly TRBD2 (6 bases). The CDR3 has 15 amino acids. CDR1 is SGHKS, CDR2 YYEKEE, per germline (reference sequence). V was shortened by 0 bases and J by 4 bases, with 12 bases between the two germline ends. The CDR3 protein is CASSLAGGGADTQYF. The CDR3 DNA follows: TGTGCCAGCAGCTTGGCAGGAGGAGGGGCAGATACGCAGTATTTT.

The V gene is TRBV6-5, the J gene TRBJ1-1; D not resolved. V was clipped by 0 bases and J by 10 bases, with 9 bases between them. The CDR3 is 12 residues long. Per germline, CDR1 MNHEY and CDR2 SVGAGI. Written as DNA, the CDR3 is TGTGCCAGCAGTTACTCGAGAGGGTCAGCTTTCTTT. It translates to CASSYSRGSAFF.

This clonotype was counted at least ten times. The chain uses TRBV28 and TRBJ2-2; TRBD2 aligns across 7 bases. After removal of 7 bases from V and 6 bases from J, the junction contained 11 bases not matched to a gene. The CDR3 loop spans 15 amino acids. CDR1 and CDR2 from the germline V gene are MDHEN and SYDVKM. The CDR3 coding sequence is TGTGCCAGCATGAACGGGGGGATTGGCTCCGGGGAGCTGTTTTTT. It is translated as CASMNGGIGSGELFF.

This clonotype has only one observation. The chain employs TRBV4-2 and TRBJ1-2; D not resolved. Deletions cut 3 bases from V and 4 bases from J, with 15 bases between. Germline lookup yields CDR1 LGHNA and CDR2 YNFKEQ. The CDR3 consists of 15 residues. DNA for the CDR3: TGTGCCAGCAGCCACGGCGGGGTGGGATCCTATGGCTACACCTTC. The encoded protein is CASSHGGVGSYGYTF.

V usage is TRBV5-1 and J usage is TRBJ2-1, with 14 bases that match TRBD2. The J call may be incorrect, as the DNA end agrees better with TRBJ2-5. Germline assignment: CDR1 SGHRS and CDR2 YFSETQ. The CDR3 has 14 amino acids. DNA for the CDR3: TGCGCCAGCAGCGGACTAGCGGGGGGCAAGACCCAGTACTTC. Translating it yields CASSGLAGGKTQYF.

The V and J genes are TRBV11-2 and TRBJ2-3, with D possibly TRBD2 on 6 matching bases. The CDR3 runs 14 residues. Germline V gives CDR1 SGHAT, CDR2 FQNNGV. Trimming cost V 6 bases and J 2 bases, with 12 bases left between them. Here the CDR3 reads CASRTGLITDTQYF. CDR3 DNA: TGTGCCAGCAGAACGGGACTCATCACAGATACGCAGTATTTT. The whole variable domain, filled in from reference TRBV11-2 and TRBJ2-3, reads EAGVAQSPRYKIIEKRQSVAFWCNPISGHATLYWYQQILGQGPKLLIQFQNNGVVDDSQLPKDRFSAERLKGVDSTLKIQPAKLEDSAVYLCASRTGLITDTQYFGPGTRLTVL.

This chain links TRBV11-2 with TRBJ2-1; 10 nucleotides align to TRBD2. This CDR3 contains 16 residues. Losses at the gene ends were 4 bases for V and 7 bases for J; bases not matched to a gene: 10. Germline CDR1 and CDR2: SGHAT and FQNNGV. In nucleotides, the CDR3 is TGTGCCAGCAGCTCGATACTAGCGGGAAAGGGTAATGAGCAGTTCTTC. It is translated as CASSSILAGKGNEQFF. The variable domain in full, with the rest retrieved from reference TRBV11-2 and TRBJ2-1, is EAGVAQSPRYKIIEKRQSVAFWCNPISGHATLYWYQQILGQGPKLLIQFQNNGVVDDSQLPKDRFSAERLKGVDSTLKIQPAKLEDSAVYLCASSSILAGKGNEQFFGPGTRLTVL.

This chain uses TRBV20-1 with TRBJ2-5, with D hard to call. The CDR3 length is 14 residues. The V end lost 5 bases, the J end lost 1 base, and 14 bases lay between the germline ends. Germline CDR1 is DFQATT and CDR2 is SNEGSKA (reference sequence). This CDR3 is CSAQKPRTQETQYF. In DNA form, the CDR3 reads TGCAGTGCTCAGAAACCTAGAACCCAAGAGACCCAGTACTTC.

This clonotype was counted a few times. In nucleotides, the CDR3 is TGCGCCAGCAGCTCACAGGGAGTTAATTCACCCCTCCACTTT. This translates into CASSSQGVNSPLHF. The V and J genes are TRBV5-1 and TRBJ1-6, with D possibly being TRBD1 (6 bases). Trimming removed 3 bases from V and 6 bases from J, with 10 bases in between. This CDR3 spans 14 amino acids. Germline V gene lookup returns CDR1 SGHRS and CDR2 YFSETQ.

This clonotype has a count of ten or more. J is TRBJ1-6 and V is TRBV2; D might be TRBD1 (5 bases). The ends were cut back, 6 bases at V and 5 bases at J, with 11 bases in the middle. CDR1 and CDR2 from the germline V gene are SNHLY and FYNNEI. The CDR3 sequence is 14 residues long. CDR3 amino acids: CASSLEGNNSPLHF. CDR3 coding DNA: TGTGCCAGCAGCCTCGAGGGGAATAATTCACCCCTCCACTTT.

The chain carries TRBV20-1 and TRBJ1-1; D may be TRBD1 (6 bases). The V gene's germline CDR1 is DFQATT and CDR2 SNEGSKA (reference sequence). Trimming cost V 6 bases and J 0 bases, with 20 bases left between them. The CDR3 extends over 16 amino acids. CDR3 in DNA: TGCAGTGCCGATCAGGACAGACGAAAAATGAACACTGAAGCTTTCTTT. Translating gives CSADQDRRKMNTEAFF.

This chain connects TRBV6-1 to TRBJ2-3; the D gene is possibly TRBD2 (6 bases). This CDR3 is built from 15 residues. The V gene lost 2 bases and the J gene lost 4 bases, with 13 bases spanning the gap. Germline V gives CDR1 MNHNS, CDR2 SASEGT. Here the CDR3 reads CASSEWRLVADTQYF. CDR3 sequence (DNA): TGTGCCAGCAGTGAATGGAGACTAGTTGCAGATACGCAGTATTTT.

The table lists this clonotype with a few counts. V gene TRBV14 combines with J gene TRBJ2-7, with D perhaps matching TRBD1 or TRBD2 (5 bases each). The CDR3 runs to 15 residues. CDR1 and CDR2 from the germline V gene are SGHDN and FVKESK. V lost 4 bases and J lost 0, with 13 bases in between. This CDR3 reads CASSPAPGSSYEQYF. CDR3 nucleotides: TGTGCCAGCAGCCCGGCACCAGGGAGCTCCTACGAGCAGTACTTC.

This chain links TRBV4-1 with TRBJ1-4, with 8 bases identical to TRBD1. The J segment lost 7 bases and the V segment lost 1 base, leaving 2 bases of the junction unmatched. Looked up from germline, CDR1 is MGHRA and CDR2 is YSYEKL. The CDR3 sequence is 14 residues long. CDR3 amino acids: CASSQGQGREKLFF. CDR3 nucleotide sequence: TGCGCCAGCAGCCAAGGACAGGGGCGTGAAAAACTGTTTTTT.

This clonotype appeared a few times. V gene TRBV19 combines with J gene TRBJ1-1; 9 positions agree with TRBD1. Per the germline V gene, CDR1 is LNHDA and CDR2 is SQIVND (reference sequence). With V trimmed by 8 bases and J by 3 bases, 4 bases remained unmatched. This CDR3 has 13 amino acids. In DNA, the CDR3 is TGTGCCAGTGGGGGACAGGGCTACACTGAAGCTTTCTTT. Its protein is CASGGQGYTEAFF.

This clonotype was found many times. The chain uses TRBV30 and TRBJ1-5; D is undetermined. CDR3 length: 13 residues. The V gene lost 5 bases and the J gene lost 6 bases, with 14 bases spanning the gap. Per germline, CDR1 GTSNPN and CDR2 SVGIG (reference sequence). The chain's CDR3 is CAWGLGSRQPQHF. The DNA for the CDR3 is TGTGCCTGGGGATTAGGGTCCCGTCAGCCCCAGCATTTT.

This clonotype was detected ten times or more. The genes are TRBV7-9 and TRBJ2-5; D ambiguous. CDR1 SEHNR and CDR2 FQNEAQ come from the germline V gene (reference sequence). This CDR3 contains 12 residues. V gave up 4 bases and J gave up 0 bases, with 3 bases separating them. CDR3 loop: CASSYDQETQYF. CDR3 bases: TGTGCCAGCAGCTACGACCAAGAGACCCAGTACTTC.

This clonotype was recorded many times. The chain has TRBV7-8 and TRBJ1-1; TRBD1 matches 7 bases. The J segment lost 4 bases and the V segment lost 5 bases, leaving 4 bases of the junction unmatched. CDR3 size: 13 residues. Per germline, CDR1 SGHVS and CDR2 FQNEAQ. Here the CDR3 DNA reads TGTGCCAGCAGCGACAGGGTGCGCACTGAAGCTTTCTTT. Protein: CASSDRVRTEAFF.